The present T cell receptor beta chain was sequenced within a study of T cell repertoires in cytomegalovirus infection. The wider study: Carrying CMV and the relevant HLA type showed in public TCR beta signatures. Study-wide results and caveats: HLA-C-restricted CMV clonotypes gave the most frequent clonotype in two of eight donors.

At least ten counts were recorded for this clonotype. As yet, its antigen is unknown. This CDR3 comprises 15 residues. CDR1 and CDR2 from the germline V gene are SGHTA and FQGNSA. J gave up 5 bases and V 1 base, and 2 bases lay outside the gene matches. In TCRdb, the reads were re-called with MiXCR into one record per CDR3 protein. Of around 270,000 distinct CDR3 sequences in the sample, approximately 8.3% were seen once. The rearrangement joins TRBV7-2 to TRBJ1-5, with TRBD1 matching 10 bases. The sample was PBMCs. This sequence originates from a human donor in good health (CMV status not recorded). Some clones in this sample may be carry-over from other donors' samples. The CDR3: CASSLEGTGDQPQHF. DNA for the CDR3: TGTGCCAGCAGCTTAGAGGGGACAGGGGATCAGCCCCAGCATTTT.